Listed below are T cell receptor beta chains from one sample, sequenced in a study of T cells in Graves' hyperthyroidism and ophthalmopathy. TCRdb reanalysed the multiplex PCR reads using MiXCR and keeps one entry per CDR3 protein. Among 300,000 to 450,000 distinct CDR3 sequences listed, around a quarter were seen once. The sequenced sample consisted of blood. All receptors derive from a man between 50 and 59 years old with Graves' hyperthyroidism. Each CDR3 is given with its conserved first and last residue. Fields, in order: D gene, V gene, J gene, clone size, CDR3 DNA, CDR3 protein. A D gene is named only where the DNA matches it firmly. Where a row states a size, it is once, few, many or the class of an expanded clone; other rows omit it.

d_gene: NA; v_gene: TRBV27; j_gene: TRBJ2-5; abundance: many; CDR3nt: TGTGCCAGCAGTCCCGGGCTAAATGGGGAGACCCAGTACTTC; CDR3aa: CASSPGLNGETQYF
d_gene: NA; v_gene: TRBV20-1; j_gene: TRBJ1-1; abundance: many; CDR3nt: TGCAGTGCTAGAGAAATGACGGACACTGAAGCTTTCTTT; CDR3aa: CSAREMTDTEAFF
d_gene: NA; v_gene: TRBV28; j_gene: TRBJ1-2; abundance: NA; CDR3nt: TGTGCCAGCAGTTTGTTCCACTATGGCTACACCTTC; CDR3aa: CASSLFHYGYTF
d_gene: NA; v_gene: TRBV27; j_gene: TRBJ2-7; abundance: NA; CDR3nt: TGTGCCAGCAGCCGACGGGCGGGAACCTACGAGCAGTACTTC; CDR3aa: CASSRRAGTYEQYF
d_gene: NA; v_gene: TRBV11-1; j_gene: TRBJ2-2; abundance: many; CDR3nt: TGTGCCAGCAGCTCCTCTAGGGGTACCGGGGAGCTGTTTTTT; CDR3aa: CASSSSRGTGELFF
d_gene: TRBD2; v_gene: TRBV7-2; j_gene: TRBJ2-1; abundance: few; CDR3nt: TGTGCCAGCAGCCTAAGGGGGATTGCGGGAGGTTCATTCGACAATGAGCAGTTCTTC; CDR3aa: CASSLRGIAGGSFDNEQFF
d_gene: TRBD2; v_gene: TRBV5-6; j_gene: TRBJ2-5; abundance: few; CDR3nt: TGTGCCAGCAGCGTTACTAGCGCCCAAGAGACCCAGTACTTC; CDR3aa: CASSVTSAQETQYF
d_gene: NA; v_gene: TRBV28; j_gene: TRBJ2-5; abundance: many; CDR3nt: TGTGCCAGCACCTCCAGCCGGGCAGGGTCAAGGGAGACCCAGTACTTC; CDR3aa: CASTSSRAGSRETQYF
d_gene: TRBD2; v_gene: TRBV27; j_gene: TRBJ2-3; abundance: NA; CDR3nt: TGTGCCAGCAGTTCCAGACTAGCGGGAAGAACTAGCACAGATACGCAGTATTTT; CDR3aa: CASSSRLAGRTSTDTQYF
d_gene: NA; v_gene: TRBV2; j_gene: TRBJ2-7; abundance: many; CDR3nt: TGTGCCAGCGTCCAGGGATCCTACGAGCAGTACTTC; CDR3aa: CASVQGSYEQYF
d_gene: NA; v_gene: TRBV12-3/TRBV12-4; j_gene: TRBJ2-1; abundance: few; CDR3nt: TGTGCCAGCAGTTTAGCGCTTAGGTTCTACGAGCAGTTCTTC; CDR3aa: CASSLALRFYEQFF
d_gene: NA; v_gene: TRBV19; j_gene: TRBJ1-3; abundance: NA; CDR3nt: TGTGCCAGTAGTATGAGGGTGGCCGGAAACACCATATATTTT; CDR3aa: CASSMRVAGNTIYF
d_gene: TRBD1; v_gene: TRBV6-6; j_gene: TRBJ1-1; abundance: many; CDR3nt: TGTGCCAGCAGTTACATACGCAGGGGGCACGCTGAAGCTTTCTTT; CDR3aa: CASSYIRRGHAEAFF
d_gene: NA; v_gene: TRBV20-1; j_gene: TRBJ2-7; abundance: NA; CDR3nt: TGCAGTGCTAGATCGTACGGGAGTAACTACGAGCAGTACTTC; CDR3aa: CSARSYGSNYEQYF
d_gene: TRBD2; v_gene: TRBV15; j_gene: TRBJ2-1; abundance: many; CDR3nt: TGTGCCACCAGCAGGTGGCCTAGCGGGAGCTCCTACAATGAGCAGTTCTTC; CDR3aa: CATSRWPSGSSYNEQFF
d_gene: NA; v_gene: TRBV20-1; j_gene: TRBJ1-1; abundance: NA; CDR3nt: TGCAGTGCGGCGGGTATGAACACTGAAGCTTTCTTT; CDR3aa: CSAAGMNTEAFF
d_gene: TRBD1; v_gene: TRBV11-2; j_gene: TRBJ2-7; abundance: many; CDR3nt: TGTGCCAGCAGCTTAGGAGACAGGGGGCGCGAGCAGTACTTC; CDR3aa: CASSLGDRGREQYF